This T cell receptor beta chain is drawn from a study of cytomegalovirus exposure and HLA in healthy donors. Findings and limits, study-wide: Specificity for CMV antigens was confirmed in vitro for a few of the CMV-associated chains.

PCR amplification relied on 60 Vbeta primers (plus 13 Jbeta primers). Repertoires were generated with immunoSEQ multiplex PCR, while TCRdb's copy carries only in-frame clones and drops some. Its table lists some 200,000 clones. The trim removed 0 bases at V and 7 bases at J, leaving 6 bases unmatched. CDR3 length: 15 residues. Germline V gene sequence: CDR1 MNHEY, CDR2 SMNVEV (reference sequence). To note about this clone: Its antigen is not known.

This sequence originates from a boy aged 5-17 years in good health and CMV-seronegative. The chain combines TRBV27 with TRBJ2-1; 7 bases agree with TRBD2. The sequenced sample consisted of PBMCs. CDR3 residues: CASSLSRASGNEQFF. The CDR3 bases are TGTGCCAGCAGTTTATCGAGGGCTAGCGGTAATGAGCAGTTCTTC.